This T cell receptor beta chain originates from a study of vaccination and CD4 T cells after COVID-19. Looking at the study overall: A few convalescent patients gave samples at day 14 and days 161 to 241 post-vaccination. Overlapping SARS-CoV-2, HCoV-NL63, HCoV-OC43 and HCoV-229E spike peptides stimulated the cells.

In regard to this clonotype: Its cognate antigen is unknown.

The CDR3 length is 12 residues. Between the trimmed V and J ends, which lost 1 base and 5 bases, there was a span of 8 bases. CDR1 DFQATT and CDR2 SNEGSKA come from the germline V gene (reference sequence). Sequenced with the Oncomine TCR Beta short-read assay was DNA taken from cultured CD4+ T cells. TCRdb re-derived calls from the PCR reads in MiXCR, one entry per CDR3 protein. The table has 20,000 to 25,000 distinct CDR3 sequences, around 46% seen once. This sample's time point: late sampling 161 to 241 days after vaccination in a few convalescent patients. Treatment described: approximately nine-day PBMC culture with coronavirus spike peptide pools or control peptides (ViraFEST assay).

Sequencing used CD4+ T cells from blood, cultured in vitro, obtained about 7 months after SARS-CoV-2 vaccination. V is TRBV20-1 and J is TRBJ1-1, with TRBD1 as a possible D gene (5 bases). The clonotype was recovered from a human donor who had recovered from COVID-19. CDR3: CSARGGGTEAFF. The CDR3 DNA reads TGCAGTGCTAGAGGGGGGGGGACTGAAGCTTTCTTT.